These T cell receptor beta chains were read from a single sample in a study of CD8 T cells in ankylosing spondylitis. TCRdb itself ran the 5' RACE reads through MiXCR, one entry per CDR3 protein. This sample has roughly 200,000 distinct CDR3 sequences; 20% to 30% occur once, and the top ten carry about 7%. Sequenced input: blood, either unsorted or a sorted T cell fraction (not recorded which). The receptor set was obtained from a male donor with ankylosing spondylitis or in good health (not recorded which). The CDR3 runs from the conserved cysteine through the conserved F or W. A D gene is named only where the DNA matches it firmly. Some rows have no size entry. The others give once, few or many, or a class for an expanded clone.

abundance | j_gene | v_gene | d_gene | CDR3nt | CDR3aa
few | TRBJ2-3 | TRBV12-3/TRBV12-4 | . | TGTGCCAGCAGTGAAGGAGATACGCAGTATTTT | CASSEGDTQYF
few | TRBJ2-3 | TRBV24-1 | TRBD1 | TGTGCCACCAGTCGTAACAGGGGATCAGATACGCAGTATTTT | CATSRNRGSDTQYF
many | TRBJ2-7 | TRBV29-1 | . | TGCAGCGTTGAATTGGGCGGAGGGGAGTACTTC | CSVELGGGEYF
. | TRBJ1-1 | TRBV29-1 | . | TGCAGCGTCGGACCCACCACGGGAGGCACTGAAGCTTTCTTT | CSVGPTTGGTEAFF
few | TRBJ2-3 | TRBV20-1 | TRBD2 | TGCAGTGCCGATCGACTAGCCCAAAGTCGCTATACGCAGTATTTT | CSADRLAQSRYTQYF
few | TRBJ1-1 | TRBV20-1 | . | TGCAGTGCTAGAGATGGGGGATCGGGTGAAGCTTTCTTT | CSARDGGSGEAFF
. | TRBJ1-6 | TRBV20-1 | . | TGCAGTGCTGGCTCCCGGGGAGTCGGCTCACCCCTCCACTTT | CSAGSRGVGSPLHF
many | TRBJ2-2 | TRBV3-1 | TRBD2 | TGTGCCAGCAGCCACGGGGGACTAAACACCGGGGAGCTGTTTTTT | CASSHGGLNTGELFF
. | TRBJ2-1 | TRBV29-1 | TRBD2 | TGCAGCGTTGGTACTAGCGGGAAGGCCAGGTTCGACAATGAGCAGTTCTTC | CSVGTSGKARFDNEQFF
many | TRBJ2-1 | TRBV10-3 | TRBD2 | TGTGCCATATTCAGGGAGGGCGAGCAGTTCTTC | CAIFREGEQFF
many | TRBJ2-1 | TRBV7-2 | TRBD2 | TGTGCCAGCACCGTGAGCGGGAGGGCTGAGCAGTTCTTC | CASTVSGRAEQFF
. | TRBJ1-4 | TRBV4-3 | . | TGCGCCAGCAGCCACACCCCTAGAGGGGTGGCTAATGAAAAACTGTTTTTT | CASSHTPRGVANEKLFF
many | TRBJ1-1 | TRBV3-1 | . | TGTGCCAGCAGCTATAGAGACACTGAAGCTTTCTTT | CASSYRDTEAFF
few | TRBJ2-1 | TRBV20-1 | TRBD2 | TGCAGTGCTAGAGAGACGACTAGCGGGGGTTACAATGAGCAGTTCTTC | CSARETTSGGYNEQFF
many | TRBJ2-7 | TRBV28 | . | TGTGCCAGCAGTTACCCCCCCTACGAGCAGTACTTC | CASSYPPYEQYF
. | TRBJ1-1 | TRBV4-1 | TRBD1 | TGCGCCAGCAGCCAAGGACAGGGATTTATGAACACTGAAGCTTTCTTT | CASSQGQGFMNTEAFF
few | TRBJ2-5 | TRBV5-4 | TRBD1 | TGTGCCAGCAGCAAAGGGGGCAGGACGCAAGAGACCCAGTACTTC | CASSKGGRTQETQYF
many | TRBJ2-1 | TRBV7-9 | . | TGTGCCAGCAGCTTAGAAACATTAGTCTACAATGAGCAGTTCTTC | CASSLETLVYNEQFF